This T cell receptor (beta chain) was observed in a study of human T cells and chemical hapten exposure. Study-level background: Cases of alopecia areata, totalis or universalis occurred in a predominantly female patient group. General study points: The study found that DPC sensitization did not change TCRs above 1 in 1000 frequency.

Individual cDNA molecules in this library carried unique molecular identifiers. TCRdb reprocessed the RACE reads via MiXCR and lists one record per CDR3 protein. The table records about 180,000 distinct CDR3 sequences, more than 25% of them present only once. Germline trimming cut 5 bases from V and 7 bases from J; bases unmatched to any gene: 4. The CDR3 contains 14 residues. Germline V gene data show CDR1 as SGHTA and CDR2 as FQGNSA. Time point meaning: pre-sensitization, week 0. Described treatment: therapeutic diphenylcyclopropenone sensitization with weekly scalp DPC. Worth noting for this clonotype: Its cognate antigen is unknown.

The TCR sequence derives from a woman younger than 45 with alopecia areata. Some clones in this sample may be carry-over from other donors' samples. The chain uses TRBV7-2 and TRBJ1-4; 10 nucleotides line up with TRBD1. The sequences come from whole blood, collected in connection with sensitization to the hapten diphenylcyclopropenone (DPC). CDR3 region: CASSDGTGVEKLFF. CDR3 bases: TGTGCCAGCAGCGACGGGACAGGGGTTGAAAAACTGTTTTTT.